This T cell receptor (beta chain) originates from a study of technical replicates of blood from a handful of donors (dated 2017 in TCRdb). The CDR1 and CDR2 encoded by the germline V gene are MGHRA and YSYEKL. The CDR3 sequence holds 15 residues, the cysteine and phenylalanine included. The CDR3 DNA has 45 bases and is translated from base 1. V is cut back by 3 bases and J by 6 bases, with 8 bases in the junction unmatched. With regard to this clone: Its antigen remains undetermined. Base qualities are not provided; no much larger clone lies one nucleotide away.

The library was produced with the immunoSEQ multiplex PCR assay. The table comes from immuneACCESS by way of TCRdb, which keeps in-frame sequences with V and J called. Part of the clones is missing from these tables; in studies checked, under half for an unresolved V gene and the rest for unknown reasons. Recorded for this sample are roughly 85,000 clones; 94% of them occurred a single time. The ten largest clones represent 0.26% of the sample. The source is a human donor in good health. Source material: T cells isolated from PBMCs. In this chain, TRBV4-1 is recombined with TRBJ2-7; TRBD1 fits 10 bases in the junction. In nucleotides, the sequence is TGCGCCAGCAGCCACTCGGACAGGGGGTCCGTCGAGCAGTACTTC. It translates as CASSHSDRGSVEQYF.